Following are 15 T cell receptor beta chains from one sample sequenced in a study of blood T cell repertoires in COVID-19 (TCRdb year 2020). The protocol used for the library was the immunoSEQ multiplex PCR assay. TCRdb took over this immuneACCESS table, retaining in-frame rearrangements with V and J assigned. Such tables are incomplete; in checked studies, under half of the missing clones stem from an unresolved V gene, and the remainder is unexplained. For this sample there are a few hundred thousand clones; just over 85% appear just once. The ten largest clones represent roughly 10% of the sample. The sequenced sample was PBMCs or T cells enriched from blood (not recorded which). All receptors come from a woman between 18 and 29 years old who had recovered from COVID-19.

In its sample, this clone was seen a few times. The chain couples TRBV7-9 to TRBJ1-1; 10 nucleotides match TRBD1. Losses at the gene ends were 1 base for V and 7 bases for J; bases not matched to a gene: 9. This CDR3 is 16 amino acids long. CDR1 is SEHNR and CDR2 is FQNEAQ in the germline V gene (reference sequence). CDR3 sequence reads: CASSLGGWDRGIEAFF. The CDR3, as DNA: TGTGCCAGCAGCTTAGGAGGATGGGACAGGGGCATTGAAGCTTTCTTT.

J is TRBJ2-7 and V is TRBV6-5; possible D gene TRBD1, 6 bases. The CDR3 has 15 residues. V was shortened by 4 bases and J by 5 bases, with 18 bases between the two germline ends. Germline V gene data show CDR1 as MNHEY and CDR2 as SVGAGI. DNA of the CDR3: TGTGCCAGCAGTTTAGTAGGGGGAATAGAAGACGAGCAGTACTTC. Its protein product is CASSLVGGIEDEQYF.

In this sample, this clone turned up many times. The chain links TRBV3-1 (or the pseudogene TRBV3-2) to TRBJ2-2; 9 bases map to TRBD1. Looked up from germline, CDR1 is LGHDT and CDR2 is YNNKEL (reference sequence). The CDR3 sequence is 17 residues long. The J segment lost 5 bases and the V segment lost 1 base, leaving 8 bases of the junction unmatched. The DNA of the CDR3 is TGTGCCAGCAGCCAAGGGGGACAGGGAACCGGGACCGGGGAGCTGTTTTTT. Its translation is CASSQGGQGTGTGELFF.

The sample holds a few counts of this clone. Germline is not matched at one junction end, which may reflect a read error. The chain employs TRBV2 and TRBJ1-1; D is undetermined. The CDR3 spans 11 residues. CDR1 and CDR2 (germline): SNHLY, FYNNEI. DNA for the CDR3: TGTGCCAGCAGTGAAGGACTGACTTCGAACTTT. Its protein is CASSEGLTSNF. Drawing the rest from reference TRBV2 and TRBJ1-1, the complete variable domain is EPEVTQTPSHQVTQMGQEVILRCVPISNHLYFYWYRQILGQKVEFLVSFYNNEISEKSEIFDDQFSVERPDGSNFTLKIRSTKLEDSAMYFCASSEGLTSNFGQGTRLTVV.

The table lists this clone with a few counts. The CDR3 nucleotides read TGTGCCAGCGCCGATAGTAATTCGTTTACCGGGGAGCTGTTTTTT. Its translation: CASADSNSFTGELFF. This chain joins TRBV6-5 and TRBJ2-2; D not resolved. Germline CDR1 and CDR2: MNHEY and SVGAGI. The CDR3 has 15 amino acids. V was cut by 8 bases and J by 5 bases, with 18 bases left in between.

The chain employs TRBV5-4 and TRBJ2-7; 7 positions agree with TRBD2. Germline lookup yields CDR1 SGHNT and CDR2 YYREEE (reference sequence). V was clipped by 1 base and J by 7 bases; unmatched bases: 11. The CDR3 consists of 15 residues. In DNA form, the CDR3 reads TGTGCCAGCAGCTTGTTCTCTAGCGGTGGCGGGGAGCAGTACTTC. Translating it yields CASSLFSSGGGEQYF.

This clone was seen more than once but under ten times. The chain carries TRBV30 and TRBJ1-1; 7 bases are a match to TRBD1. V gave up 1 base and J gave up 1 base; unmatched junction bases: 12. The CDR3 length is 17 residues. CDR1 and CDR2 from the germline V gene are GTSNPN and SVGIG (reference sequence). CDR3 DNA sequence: TGTGCCTGGAGTGCCCCACCACAGGGGCTGTGGAACACTGAAGCTTTCTTT. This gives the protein CAWSAPPQGLWNTEAFF.

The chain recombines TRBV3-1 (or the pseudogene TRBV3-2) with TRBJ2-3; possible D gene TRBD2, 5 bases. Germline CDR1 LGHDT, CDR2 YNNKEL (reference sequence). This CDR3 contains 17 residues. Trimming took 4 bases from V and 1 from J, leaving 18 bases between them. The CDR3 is CASSPLQGGLRTDTQYF. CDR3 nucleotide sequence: TGTGCCAGCAGCCCACTCCAAGGAGGACTTCGCACAGATACGCAGTATTTT.

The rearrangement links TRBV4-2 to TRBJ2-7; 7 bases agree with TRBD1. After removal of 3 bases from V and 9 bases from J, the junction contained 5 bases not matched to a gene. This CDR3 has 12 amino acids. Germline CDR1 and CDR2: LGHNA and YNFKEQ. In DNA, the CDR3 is TGTGCCAGCAGCCACGGTCCAGGGGGGCAGTACTTC. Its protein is CASSHGPGGQYF.

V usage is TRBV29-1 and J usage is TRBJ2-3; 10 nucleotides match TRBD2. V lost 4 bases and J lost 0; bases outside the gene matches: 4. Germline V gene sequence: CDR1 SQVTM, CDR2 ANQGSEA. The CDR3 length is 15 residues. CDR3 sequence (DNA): TGCAGCGTTGGGATAGCGGGGGGTAGCACAGATACGCAGTATTTT. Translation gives CSVGIAGGSTDTQYF.

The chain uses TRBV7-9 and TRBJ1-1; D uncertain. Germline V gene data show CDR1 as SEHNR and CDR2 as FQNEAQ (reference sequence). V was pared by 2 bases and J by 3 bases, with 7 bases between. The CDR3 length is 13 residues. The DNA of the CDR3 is TGTGCCAGCAGCTTACTAGGAGACACTGAAGCTTTCTTT. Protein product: CASSLLGDTEAFF.

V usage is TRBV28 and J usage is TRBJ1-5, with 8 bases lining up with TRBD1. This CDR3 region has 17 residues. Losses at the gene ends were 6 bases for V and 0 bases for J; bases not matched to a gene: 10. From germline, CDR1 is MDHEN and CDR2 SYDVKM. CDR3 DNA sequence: TGTGCCAGCAGGGACCGGGACAGGTCATATAGCAATCAGCCCCAGCATTTT. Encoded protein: CASRDRDRSYSNQPQHF.

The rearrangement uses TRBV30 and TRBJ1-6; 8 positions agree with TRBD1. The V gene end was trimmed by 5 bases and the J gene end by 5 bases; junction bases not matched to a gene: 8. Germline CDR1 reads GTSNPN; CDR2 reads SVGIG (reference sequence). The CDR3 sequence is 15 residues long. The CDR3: CAWHLQGADNSPLHF. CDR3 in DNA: TGTGCCTGGCACCTTCAGGGGGCCGATAATTCACCCCTCCACTTT.

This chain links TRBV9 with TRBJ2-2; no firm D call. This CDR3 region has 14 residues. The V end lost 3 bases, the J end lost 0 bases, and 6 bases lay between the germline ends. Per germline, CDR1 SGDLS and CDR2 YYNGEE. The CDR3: CASSGQSNTGELFF. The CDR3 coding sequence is TGTGCCAGCAGCGGCCAGTCGAACACCGGGGAGCTGTTTTTT.

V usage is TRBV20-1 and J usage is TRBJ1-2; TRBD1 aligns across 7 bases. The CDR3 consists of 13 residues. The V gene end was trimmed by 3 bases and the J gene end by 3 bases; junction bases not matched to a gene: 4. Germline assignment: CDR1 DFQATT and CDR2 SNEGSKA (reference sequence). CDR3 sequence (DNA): TGCAGTGCTAGTGTCCAGGGGGACTATGGCTACACCTTC. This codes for CSASVQGDYGYTF.